This TCR beta chain was identified during a study of OX40 agonist ivuxolimab in advanced cancers. For this clone: Antigen specificity is unknown.

Findings and caveats of the study: Average numbers of expanded clones were greater in CD8+ T cells than in CD4+.

Profiled with immunoSEQ multiplex PCR; TCRdb holds only in-frame clones, not every one. The sample shows about 150,000 clones, 94% of them seen only once. This CDR3 spans 14 amino acids. V lost 0 bases and J lost 10, with 14 bases in between. The germline V gene has CDR1 SGHTS and CDR2 YDEGEE. Source: CD4+ or CD8+ T cells sorted from blood, taken in a trial of the OX40 agonist ivuxolimab. This sequence originates from an adult with an advanced solid tumor such as melanoma, head and neck, liver or kidney cancer. The chain employs TRBV5-8 and TRBJ2-4; tentatively, D is TRBD2 (5 bases). CDR3 residues: CASSLGAGPRIQYF. CDR3 DNA sequence: TGTGCCAGCAGCTTGGGGGCGGGCCCACGTATTCAGTACTTC.